This T cell receptor (beta chain) came from a study of beta chain features in type 1 diabetes. Study-level results: Lower insertion and higher deletion counts appeared at VDJ junctions in type 1 diabetes patients.

Expressed TCRB transcripts were sequenced because the isolated RNA had all been reverse transcribed beforehand. This table comes from immunoSEQ multiplex PCR, and its TCRdb copy is limited to in-frame clones, with some not included. The top ten clones hold 0.4% to 0.5% of a sample with 130,000 to 150,000 clones, under 60% of them seen once. With respect to this clone: Its antigen is undetermined.

With V trimmed by 1 base and J by 11 bases, 3 bases remained unmatched. This CDR3 spans 12 amino acids. Looked up from germline, CDR1 is SGHVS and CDR2 is FQNEAQ. The chain recombines TRBV7-8 with TRBJ2-7, with 9 nucleotides matching TRBD2. The TCR comes from a man between 18 and 29 years old in good health. Sequencing was done on a sample of Tregs from blood. The CDR3 spells CASSLEGGGEYF. In nucleotides, the CDR3 is TGTGCCAGCAGCTTAGAGGGCGGGGGGGAGTACTTC.